Detailed here is one T cell receptor beta chain. The entry originates in a study of CD8 T cells in Susac syndrome. The ends were cut back, 6 bases at V and 6 bases at J, with 7 bases in the middle. Germline CDR1 SGHAT, CDR2 FQNNGV. The CDR3 extends over 11 amino acids. RNA in amounts of about 0.5 to 1 ug was reverse transcribed with random hexamers. Via MiXCR, TCRdb re-called the immunoSEQ multiplex PCR reads, giving one row per CDR3 protein. The sample has about 280,000 distinct CDR3 sequences; 80% to 90% are singletons. The rearrangement links TRBV11-2 to TRBJ2-3; D remains ambiguous. Sample: CD8+ T cells from PBMCs. This clonotype was obtained from a human donor with multiple sclerosis. This CDR3 reads CASRSSDTQYF. CDR3 coding DNA: TGTGCCAGCAGATCTTCCGATACGCAGTATTTT.